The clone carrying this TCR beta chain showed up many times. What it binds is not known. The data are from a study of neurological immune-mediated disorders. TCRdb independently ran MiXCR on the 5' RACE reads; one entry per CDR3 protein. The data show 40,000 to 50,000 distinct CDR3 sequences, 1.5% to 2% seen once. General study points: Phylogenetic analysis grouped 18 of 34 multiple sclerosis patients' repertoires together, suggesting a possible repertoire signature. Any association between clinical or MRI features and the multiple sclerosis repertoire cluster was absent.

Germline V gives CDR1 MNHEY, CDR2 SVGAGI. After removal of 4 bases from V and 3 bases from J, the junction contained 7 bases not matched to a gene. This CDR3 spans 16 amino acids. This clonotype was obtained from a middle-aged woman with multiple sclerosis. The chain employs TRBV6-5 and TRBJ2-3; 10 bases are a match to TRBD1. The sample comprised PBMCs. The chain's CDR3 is CASSSSVGQGTDTQYF. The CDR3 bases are TGTGCCAGCAGTTCTTCAGTGGGACAGGGGACAGATACGCAGTATTTT.